This TCR beta chain was sequenced during a study of a mutant IDH1 vaccine in newly diagnosed glioma (dated by TCRdb to the early 2020s). For the study in its entirety: Patients received eight vaccinations in weeks 1, 3, 5, 7, 11, 15, 19 and 23, corresponding to visits V03 through V10. Vaccination started 4-6 weeks after radiotherapy alone, or was given together with temozolomide cycles in the groups whose treatment included chemotherapy. The 32 treated patients were roughly 62% male and roughly 38% female, with a mean age of about 43 years. Before enrollment, most patients had been given radiochemotherapy with temozolomide as standard therapy, while the rest had received either radiotherapy alone or temozolomide alone. Peripheral blood was drawn at six visits: V03 (baseline), V05, V07, V10, V12 and V13. Longitudinal TCRB deep sequencing was done for some 26 treated patients, wherever samples were available for exploratory analyses. Broad study findings and their caveats: No apparent relationship was observed between pseudoprogression and alterations in the top peripheral T cell clonotypes detected by TCRB sequencing. Selection of PBMC samples for TCRB deep sequencing was based on availability. Across multiple MHC alleles, vaccine-induced immune responses were seen in 90% to 95% of patients. It was noted by the authors that analyses of patient blood samples could not be reproduced owing to sample limitations.

CDR1 and CDR2 were assigned from the germline V gene (reference sequence) as MNHEY and SMNVEV. Relative to germline, V is 5 bases shorter and J is 0 bases shorter, with 5 bases between their ends. From the cysteine through the phenylalanine, the CDR3 covers 14 amino acids. CDR3 DNA is the only sequence kept; it has 42 bases, read in frame from the first base. Explained via the paper, the time point label denotes: week 5, during vaccination. Each vaccine dose was 300 ug of a 20-mer mutant IDH1 peptide in Montanide, given subcutaneously with topical imiquimod. All donors had newly diagnosed IDH1-mutant astrocytomas of WHO grade 3 or 4 that showed loss of nuclear ATRX. The samples were drawn from NOA16, a multicentre, single-arm, open-label phase I trial in Germany that tested a mutant IDH1 peptide vaccine in humans for the first time. The DNeasy Blood and Tissue Kit was used to extract genomic DNA from EDTA blood for TCRB sequencing.

Libraries came from the immunoSEQ multiplex PCR assay. Rearranged TCR beta chain sequences were amplified using the hsTCRB Kit according to the manufacturer's protocol. TCRB libraries were sequenced on an Illumina MiSeq. Per the source publication's procedure: The kit vendor's proprietary platform handled demultiplexing, trimming and gene mapping. TCRdb's version of the immuneACCESS table is confined to in-frame rearrangements and falls short of the full clone set. An unresolved V gene accounts for under half of the shortfall where checked; the remainder is of unknown origin. V, J and clone size derive from that table, while D and trimming were established from the DNA sequence. This sample holds around 42,000 clones; 80% to 90% were observed only once. Around 1.5% of the sample goes to the ten largest clones. Turning to this clone: No cognate antigen has been identified for it. No quality values exist for individual bases; no much larger clone is one base distant.

The receptor chain draws on TRBV27 and TRBJ2-6, with the D gene too uncertain to name. The sequence was collected from a man in his forties with glioma. The sample consisted of PBMCs, taken from a glioma patient whose treatment included an IDH1 peptide vaccine. The DNA sequence is given as TGTGCCAGCAGTCCAAACTCTGGGGCCAACGTCCTGACTTTC. The translation is CASSPNSGANVLTF.